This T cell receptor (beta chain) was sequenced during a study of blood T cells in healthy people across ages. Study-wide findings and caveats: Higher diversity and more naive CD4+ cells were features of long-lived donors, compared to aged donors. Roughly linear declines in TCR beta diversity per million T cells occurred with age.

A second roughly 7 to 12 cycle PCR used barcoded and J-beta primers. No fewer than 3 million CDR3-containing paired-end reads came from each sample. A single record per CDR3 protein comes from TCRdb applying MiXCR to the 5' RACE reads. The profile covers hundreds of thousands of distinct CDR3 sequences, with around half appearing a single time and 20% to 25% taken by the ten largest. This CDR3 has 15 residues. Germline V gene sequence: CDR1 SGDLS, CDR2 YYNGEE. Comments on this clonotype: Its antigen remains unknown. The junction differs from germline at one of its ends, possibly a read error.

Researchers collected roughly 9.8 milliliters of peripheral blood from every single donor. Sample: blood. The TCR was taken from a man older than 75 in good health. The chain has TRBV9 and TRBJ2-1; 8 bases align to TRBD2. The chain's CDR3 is CASSVDSGIYDEQFF. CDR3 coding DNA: TGTGCCAGCAGCGTAGATAGCGGGATCTACGATGAGCAGTTCTTC.